Listed below are T cell receptor beta chains from one sample, sequenced in a study of CD8 T cells in Susac syndrome. TCRdb redid the calling of the immunoSEQ multiplex PCR reads with MiXCR, one entry per CDR3 protein. The sample shows over 300,000 distinct CDR3 sequences, about 91% of them seen only once. Material for sequencing was CD4+ T cells from PBMCs. These receptors were obtained from a human donor with multiple sclerosis. The CDR3 runs from the conserved cysteine through the conserved F or W. The D gene is left open where the match is weak. For some rows the clone size is stated as once, few or many, or as a class when expanded; others skip it.

D gene	V gene	J gene	clone size	CDR3 DNA	CDR3 protein
.	TRBV20-1	TRBJ2-7	.	TGCAGTGCTATGCAGGGGGGGGGCCTTGTGAACGAGCAGTACTTC	CSAMQGGGLVNEQYF
TRBD1	TRBV20-1	TRBJ1-2	.	TGCAGTGCTAGTAAAACAGGGGCTAACTATGGCTACACCTTC	CSASKTGANYGYTF
.	TRBV9	TRBJ1-5	.	TGTGCCAGCAGCGTAGACCAGGGAAATAACCCCCAGCATTTT	CASSVDQGNNPQHF
.	TRBV19	TRBJ1-4	.	TGTGCCAGTAGTATAGCTTCGGGCCATGAAAAACTGTTTTTT	CASSIASGHEKLFF
.	TRBV19	TRBJ1-1	.	TGTGCCAGTAGTAGCCGGATAGGACAGTCAGTGAACACTGAAGCTTTCTTT	CASSSRIGQSVNTEAFF
TRBD1	TRBV7-9	TRBJ1-2	.	TGTGCCAGCAGCGCCACAGGGGTCTATGGCTACACCTTC	CASSATGVYGYTF
.	TRBV30	TRBJ2-1	.	TGTGCCTGGAGTGTGGGTACGTACGGCAATGAGCAGTTCTTC	CAWSVGTYGNEQFF
.	TRBV12-3/TRBV12-4	TRBJ2-7	.	TGTGCCAGCAGTCCTTCCACACCGTACGAGCAGTACTTC	CASSPSTPYEQYF
.	TRBV29-1	TRBJ1-2	.	TGCAGTTGTCGGTGGGGAATAGATGGCTACACCTTC	CSCRWGIDGYTF
.	TRBV7-2	TRBJ2-7	.	TGTGCCAGCAGCCCAGACGTCGGCCCGATTCAGCAGTACTTC	CASSPDVGPIQQYF
.	TRBV20-1	TRBJ2-1	.	TGCAGTGCTATCAGTAATGAGCAGTTCTTC	CSAISNEQFF
.	TRBV5-6	TRBJ2-5	.	TGTGCCAGCAGCGTTCCAGTGTTGGGGGAGACCCAGTACTTC	CASSVPVLGETQYF
.	TRBV3-1	TRBJ2-1	.	TGTGCCAGCAGCCAGCCCAGGACTCGGAGCTCCTACAATGAGCAGTTCTTC	CASSQPRTRSSYNEQFF
.	TRBV6-2/TRBV6-3	TRBJ2-7	.	TGTGCCAGCAGTTTAGCTCTCGGTCCCTACGAGCAGTACTTC	CASSLALGPYEQYF
TRBD1	TRBV6-2/TRBV6-3	TRBJ1-5	.	TGTGCCAGCAGTTATGACAGGGACAGCAATCAGCCCCAGCATTTT	CASSYDRDSNQPQHF
TRBD1	TRBV18	TRBJ1-4	.	TGTGCCAGCTCACCAGACAGGGTGGCTAATGAAAAACTGTTTTTT	CASSPDRVANEKLFF
TRBD2	TRBV27	TRBJ2-1	.	TGTGCCAGCAGTTTATCCCGTCCCGCGGGACTAGGATACAATGAGCAGTTCTTC	CASSLSRPAGLGYNEQFF
.	TRBV7-9	TRBJ2-7	.	TGTGCCAGCAGCTTAGCGGGAGGAATCTACGAGCAGTACTTC	CASSLAGGIYEQYF
.	TRBV4-2	TRBJ2-4	.	TGTGCCAGCAGCCAAGTGGGCGGGGTAACTAAAAACATTCAGTACTTC	CASSQVGGVTKNIQYF
.	TRBV2	TRBJ1-6	.	TGTGCCAGCAGTGAAGTCTCTCGGGTTTCACCCCTCCACTTT	CASSEVSRVSPLHF
.	TRBV20-1	TRBJ2-7	.	TGCAGTGCTAGACACGGGACCTACGAGCAGTACTTC	CSARHGTYEQYF
TRBD1	TRBV30	TRBJ2-5	once	TGTGCCTGGAGTGACAGGGGGCGGGAGACCCAGTACTTC	CAWSDRGRETQYF
.	TRBV7-3	TRBJ2-1	.	TGTGCCAGCAGCCACCAAGCGGCCCGCTCCTACAATGAGCAGTTCTTC	CASSHQAARSYNEQFF
TRBD2	TRBV5-1	TRBJ2-7	.	TGCGCCAGCAGCCTTTTTAGCGGGAGGGCCACCTACGAGCAGTACTTC	CASSLFSGRATYEQYF
TRBD1	TRBV9	TRBJ2-3	.	TGTGCCAGCAGTCCCCACGGGACAGGGGCGGCAGATACGCAGTATTTT	CASSPHGTGAADTQYF
.	TRBV6-1	TRBJ1-2	.	TGTGCCAGCAGTGAAGCCAGGGTACGGATCTATGGCTACACCTTC	CASSEARVRIYGYTF
.	TRBV10-1	TRBJ2-4	.	TGCGCCAGCAGTGAGTCCGGGCCAAGGAGAAACATTCAGTACTTC	CASSESGPRRNIQYF
.	TRBV29-1	TRBJ1-1	.	TGCAGCGTAGATTCCCTGTACCGGGCTGAAGCTTTCTTT	CSVDSLYRAEAFF
.	TRBV19	TRBJ2-3	.	TGTGCCAGTAGTCCTGGGGGGGGCGCAGATACGCAGTATTTT	CASSPGGGADTQYF
TRBD1	TRBV29-1	TRBJ2-1	.	TGCAGCGTTGAGGAGACAGGGACCTACAATGAGCAGTTCTTC	CSVEETGTYNEQFF
.	TRBV7-3	TRBJ2-3	.	TGTGCCAGCAGCCCTCCGGGATTACCCAGAGCGCAGTATTTT	CASSPPGLPRAQYF
TRBD2	TRBV3-1	TRBJ2-1	.	TGTGCCAGCAGCCCAGATACTAGCGGGAACTACAATGAGCAGTTCTTC	CASSPDTSGNYNEQFF
.	TRBV4-1	TRBJ1-2	.	TGCGCCAGCAGCTCCAGACTACAGAGGACTAACTATGGCTACACCTTC	CASSSRLQRTNYGYTF
.	TRBV12-3/TRBV12-4	TRBJ1-2	.	TGTGCCACCGCCCTCTTTCGAGAAAACTATGGCTACACCTTC	CATALFRENYGYTF
.	TRBV12-3/TRBV12-4	TRBJ1-1	.	TGTGCCAGCAGTCCGATGGGTGAAGCTTTCTTT	CASSPMGEAFF
TRBD1	TRBV4-2	TRBJ1-2	.	TGTGCCAGCAGCCAAGATATAAGGGGGCACGATGGCTACACCTTC	CASSQDIRGHDGYTF
TRBD1	TRBV19	TRBJ1-1	.	TGTGCCAGTAGTAATGACAGGGCCAACACTGAAGCTTTCTTT	CASSNDRANTEAFF
TRBD1	TRBV30	TRBJ2-3	.	TGTGCCTGGAGTCCTGGGAGAGGGGGCCTTAGGAATCAGCCCCAGTATTTT	CAWSPGRGGLRNQPQYF
.	TRBV7-3	TRBJ2-7	.	TGTGCCAGCAGCCCCCAAGGTGGAGAGGGGTACGAGCAGTACTTC	CASSPQGGEGYEQYF
.	TRBV5-1	TRBJ2-7	.	TGCGCCAGCAGCTTAAGCCAGGCGACGGTCGGCGAGCAGTACTTC	CASSLSQATVGEQYF
.	TRBV3-1	TRBJ1-1	.	TGTGCCAGCAGCCAAGCAGGGAAGAACACTGAAGCTTTCTTT	CASSQAGKNTEAFF